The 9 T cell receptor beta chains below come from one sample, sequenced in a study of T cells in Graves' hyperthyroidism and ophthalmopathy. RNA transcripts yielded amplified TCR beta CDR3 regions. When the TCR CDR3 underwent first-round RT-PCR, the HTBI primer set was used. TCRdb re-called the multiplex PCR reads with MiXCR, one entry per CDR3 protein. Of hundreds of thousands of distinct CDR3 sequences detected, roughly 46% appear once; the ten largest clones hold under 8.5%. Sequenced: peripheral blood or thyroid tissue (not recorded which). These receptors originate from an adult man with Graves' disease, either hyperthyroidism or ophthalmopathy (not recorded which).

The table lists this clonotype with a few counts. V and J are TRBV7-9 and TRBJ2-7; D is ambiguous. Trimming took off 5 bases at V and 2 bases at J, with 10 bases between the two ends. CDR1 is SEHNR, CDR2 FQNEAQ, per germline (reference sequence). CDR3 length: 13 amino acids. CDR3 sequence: CASSRTRTYEQYF. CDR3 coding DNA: TGTGCCAGCAGCCGAACTCGCACCTACGAGCAGTACTTC.

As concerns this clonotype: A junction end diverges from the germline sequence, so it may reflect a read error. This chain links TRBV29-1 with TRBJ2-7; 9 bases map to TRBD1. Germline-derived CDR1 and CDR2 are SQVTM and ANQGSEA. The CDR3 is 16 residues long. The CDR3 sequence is CSAVTGGAGIFYEQCF. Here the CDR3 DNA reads TGCAGCGCCGTGACAGGGGGTGCCGGGATTTTCTACGAGCAGTGCTTC.

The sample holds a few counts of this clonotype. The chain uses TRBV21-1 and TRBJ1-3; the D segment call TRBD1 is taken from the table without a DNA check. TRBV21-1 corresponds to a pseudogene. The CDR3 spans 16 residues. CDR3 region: CASSERGTSYGYTIYF. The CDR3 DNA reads TGTGCCAGCAGCGAAAGAGGGACAAGCTATGGCTACACCATATATTTT.

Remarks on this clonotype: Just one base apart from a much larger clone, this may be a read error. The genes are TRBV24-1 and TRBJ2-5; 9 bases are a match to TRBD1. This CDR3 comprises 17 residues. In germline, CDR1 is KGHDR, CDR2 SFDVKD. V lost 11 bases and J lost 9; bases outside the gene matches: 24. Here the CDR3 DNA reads TGTGCCATCAGAGAGGACACAGGGGGCGCCGATCCAGGGGCCCAGTACTTC. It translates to CAIREDTGGADPGAQYF.

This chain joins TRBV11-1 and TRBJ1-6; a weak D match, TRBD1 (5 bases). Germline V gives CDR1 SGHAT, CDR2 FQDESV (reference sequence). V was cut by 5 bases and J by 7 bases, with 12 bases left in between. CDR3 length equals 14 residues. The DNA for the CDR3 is TGTGCCAGCAGCCGAGGGGTAGTGAATTCACCCCTCCACTTT. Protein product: CASSRGVVNSPLHF. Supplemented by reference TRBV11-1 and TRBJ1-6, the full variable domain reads EAEVAQSPRYKITEKSQAVAFWCDPISGHATLYWYRQILGQGPELLVQFQDESVVDDSQLPKDRFSAERLKGVDSTLKIQPAELGDSAMYLCASSRGVVNSPLHFGNGTRLTVT.

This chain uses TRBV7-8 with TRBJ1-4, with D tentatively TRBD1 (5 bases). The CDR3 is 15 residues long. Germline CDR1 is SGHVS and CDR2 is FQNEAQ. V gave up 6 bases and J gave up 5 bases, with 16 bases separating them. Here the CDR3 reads CASSNIQGGNEKLFF. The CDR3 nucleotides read TGTGCCAGCAGTAATATCCAGGGTGGCAATGAAAAACTGTTTTTT.

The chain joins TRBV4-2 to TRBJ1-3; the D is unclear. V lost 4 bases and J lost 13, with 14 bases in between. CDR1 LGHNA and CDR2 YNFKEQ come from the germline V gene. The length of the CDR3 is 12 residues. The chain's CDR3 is CASSPTGRGIYF. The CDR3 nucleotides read TGTGCCAGCAGCCCGACCGGGAGAGGGATATATTTT.

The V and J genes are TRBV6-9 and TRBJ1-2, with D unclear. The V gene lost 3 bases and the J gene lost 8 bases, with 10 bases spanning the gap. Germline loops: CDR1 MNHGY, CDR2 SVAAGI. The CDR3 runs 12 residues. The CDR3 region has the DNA TGTGCCAGCAGTTACCTCCTGGGGGGCTACACCTTC. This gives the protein CASSYLLGGYTF.

CDR3 DNA sequence: TGTGCCAGCAGCACCAGGACAGCCCCGATGGGCTACACCTTC. It is translated as CASSTRTAPMGYTF. The genes are TRBV11-2 and TRBJ1-2; D might be TRBD1 (6 bases). CDR1 is SGHAT and CDR2 is FQNNGV in the germline V gene. The V and J ends lost 5 bases and 8 bases respectively, with 18 bases between them. CDR3 length: 14 amino acids.